Given below is one TCR beta chain in context. At the deep level, the assay was run. Assay: immunoSEQ multiplex PCR; the TCRdb copy retains only in-frame clones and omits some. The sample holds 2.3 million or so clones, more than 80% seen once. The sample is drawn from a study of shared clonotypes between healthy human individuals. The CDR3 contains 20 residues. Germline loops: CDR1 SNHLY, CDR2 FYNNEI. Unmatched junction bases numbered 20, after V lost 9 bases and J lost 0 bases. The clonotype originates from a man between 18 and 29 years old in good health. Some clones in this sample may be carry-over from other donors' samples. Sample: naive CD4+ T cells from PBMCs. The subset here: CD45RA+ positively selected. The chain joins TRBV2 to TRBJ2-1, with 10 bases matching TRBD2. Here the CDR3 reads CARARGLAGESFYSYNEQFF. The CDR3 DNA reads as TGTGCCAGAGCTAGGGGGCTAGCGGGAGAGAGCTTTTACTCCTACAATGAGCAGTTCTTC.